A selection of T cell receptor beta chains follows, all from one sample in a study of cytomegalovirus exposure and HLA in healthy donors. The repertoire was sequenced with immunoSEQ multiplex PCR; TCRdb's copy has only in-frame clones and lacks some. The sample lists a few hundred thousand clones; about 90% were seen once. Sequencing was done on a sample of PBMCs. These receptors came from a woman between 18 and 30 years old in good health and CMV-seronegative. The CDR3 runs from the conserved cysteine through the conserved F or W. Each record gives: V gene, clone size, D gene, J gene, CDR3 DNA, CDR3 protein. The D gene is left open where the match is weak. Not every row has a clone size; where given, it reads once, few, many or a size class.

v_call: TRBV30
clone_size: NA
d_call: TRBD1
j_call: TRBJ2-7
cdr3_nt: TGTGCCTGGGAGGGACAGGAAACCTACGAGCAGTACTTC
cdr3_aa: CAWEGQETYEQYF

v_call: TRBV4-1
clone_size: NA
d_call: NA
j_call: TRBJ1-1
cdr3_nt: TGCGCCAGCAGCCTGACAGTGAACACTGAAGCTTTCTTT
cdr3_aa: CASSLTVNTEAFF

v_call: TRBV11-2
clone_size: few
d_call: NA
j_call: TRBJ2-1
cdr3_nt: TGTGCCAGTGTAGCGTCCTCCTACAATGAGCAGTTCTTC
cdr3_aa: CASVASSYNEQFF

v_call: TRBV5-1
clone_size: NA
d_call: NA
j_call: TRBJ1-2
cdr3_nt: TGCGCCAGCAGCAGGGACACAAGCTATGGCTACACCTTC
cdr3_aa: CASSRDTSYGYTF

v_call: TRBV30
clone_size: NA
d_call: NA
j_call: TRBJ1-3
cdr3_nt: TGTGCCTGGAGTTTTCGGGACTCTGGAAACACCATATATTTT
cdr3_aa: CAWSFRDSGNTIYF

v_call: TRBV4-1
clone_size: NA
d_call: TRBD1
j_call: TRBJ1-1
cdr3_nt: TGCGCCAGCAGCCAAGATGGGCAGGGGGCGAGCGCTTTCTTT
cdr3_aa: CASSQDGQGASAFF

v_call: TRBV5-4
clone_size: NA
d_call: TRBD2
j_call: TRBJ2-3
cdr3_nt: TGTGCCAGCAGCATGACTAGCGGGAGGACTACTAGCACAGATACGCAGTATTTT
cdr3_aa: CASSMTSGRTTSTDTQYF

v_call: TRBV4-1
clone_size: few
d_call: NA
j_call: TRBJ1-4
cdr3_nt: TGCGCCAGCAGCCAACCGACAGGTTCAGCAACTAATGAAAAACTGTTTTTT
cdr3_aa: CASSQPTGSATNEKLFF

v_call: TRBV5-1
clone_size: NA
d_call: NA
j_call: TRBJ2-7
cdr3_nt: TGCGCCAGCAGGGGCAGCGGCGTCTTCCACGAGCAGTACTTC
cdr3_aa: CASRGSGVFHEQYF

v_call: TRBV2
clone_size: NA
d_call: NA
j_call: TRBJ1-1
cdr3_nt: TGTGCCAGCACTCTCTCACGGGGTTTCATGAACACTGAAGCTTTCTTT
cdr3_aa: CASTLSRGFMNTEAFF

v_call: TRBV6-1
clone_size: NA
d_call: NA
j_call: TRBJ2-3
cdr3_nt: TGTGCCAGCAGTGAAGCTTCTCGGACAGATACGCAGTATTTT
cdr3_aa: CASSEASRTDTQYF

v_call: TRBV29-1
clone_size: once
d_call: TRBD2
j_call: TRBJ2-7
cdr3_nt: TGCAGCGTTGAGTCGGCGGGAGTGAGAGGGTACGAGCAGTACTTC
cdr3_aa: CSVESAGVRGYEQYF

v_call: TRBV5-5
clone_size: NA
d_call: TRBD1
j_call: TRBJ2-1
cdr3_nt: TGTGCCAGCACCCAGACAGGGGATGAGCAGTTCTTC
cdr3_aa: CASTQTGDEQFF

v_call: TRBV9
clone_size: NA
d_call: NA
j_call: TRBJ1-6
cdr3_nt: TGTGCCAGCAGCTCCTTTGGGGGGGGTAGCTCCTATAATTCACCCCTCCACTTT
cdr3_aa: CASSSFGGGSSYNSPLHF

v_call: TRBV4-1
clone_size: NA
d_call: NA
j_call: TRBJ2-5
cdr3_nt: TGCGCCAGCAGCCAAACGACCTTAATGACTGCTTCCCAAGAGACCCAGTACTTC
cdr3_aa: CASSQTTLMTASQETQYF

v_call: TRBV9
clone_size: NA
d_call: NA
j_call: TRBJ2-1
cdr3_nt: TGTGCCAGCAGCGTAGGCCCCGGGGGACGCACCACTTACAATGAGCAGTTCTTC
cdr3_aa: CASSVGPGGRTTYNEQFF

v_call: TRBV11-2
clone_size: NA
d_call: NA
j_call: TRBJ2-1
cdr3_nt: TGTGCCAGCAGCTTAATGGGGGGTAGTACTTCTCCCTTTCGTCAGTTCTTC
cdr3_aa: CASSLMGGSTSPFRQFF

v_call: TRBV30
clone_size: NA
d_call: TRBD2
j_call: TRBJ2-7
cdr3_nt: TGTGCCTGGAGTGTCACTAGCGGGAGAATTGGCGAGCAGTACTTC
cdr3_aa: CAWSVTSGRIGEQYF

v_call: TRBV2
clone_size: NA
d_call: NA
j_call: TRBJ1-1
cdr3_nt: TGTGCCAGCAGGGCCGGAGTTGAGACCACTGAAGCTTTCTTT
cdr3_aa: CASRAGVETTEAFF

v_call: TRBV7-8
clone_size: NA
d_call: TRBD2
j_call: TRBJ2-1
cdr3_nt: TGTGCCAGCAGCCCTACTAGCGGGAGATTCAATGAGCAGTTCTTC
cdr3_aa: CASSPTSGRFNEQFF

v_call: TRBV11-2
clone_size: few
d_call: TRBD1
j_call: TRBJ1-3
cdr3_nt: TGTGCCAGCAGCGGACATGGGACAGAAACTGGAAACACCATATATTTT
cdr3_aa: CASSGHGTETGNTIYF

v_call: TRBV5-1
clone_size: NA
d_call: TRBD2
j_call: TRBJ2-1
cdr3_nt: TGCGCCAGCAGCCCGGGCGGGAGGACTTACAATGAGCAGTTCTTC
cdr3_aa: CASSPGGRTYNEQFF

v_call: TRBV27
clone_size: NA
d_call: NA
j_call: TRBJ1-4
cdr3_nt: TGTGCCAGCAGCCCTACGGGGGGACCTAATGAAAAACTGTTTTTT
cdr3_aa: CASSPTGGPNEKLFF

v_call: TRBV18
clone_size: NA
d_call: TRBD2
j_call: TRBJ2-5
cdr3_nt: TGTGCCAGCTCACCACTTCCTAGCGGGAGCCAAGAGACCCAGTACTTC
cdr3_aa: CASSPLPSGSQETQYF

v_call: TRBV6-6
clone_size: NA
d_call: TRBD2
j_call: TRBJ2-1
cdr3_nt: TGTGCCAGCAGCCCGCGGGGGACTAGCGAGCATGAGCAGTTCTTC
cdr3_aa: CASSPRGTSEHEQFF

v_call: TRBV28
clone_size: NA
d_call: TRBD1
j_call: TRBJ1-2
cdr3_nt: TGTGCCAGCAGCTCTCTCGGACAGGGGGCCTATGGCTACACCTTC
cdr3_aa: CASSSLGQGAYGYTF

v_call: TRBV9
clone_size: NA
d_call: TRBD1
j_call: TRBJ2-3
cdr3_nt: TGTGCCAGCAGCGTAGGAGGGGGCAGGGGGACAGATACGCAGTATTTT
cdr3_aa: CASSVGGGRGTDTQYF

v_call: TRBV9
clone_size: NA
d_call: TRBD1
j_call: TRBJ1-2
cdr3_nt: TGTGCCAGCAGCGGGGGGACAGGGGTCATCTATGGCTACACCTTC
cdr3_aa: CASSGGTGVIYGYTF

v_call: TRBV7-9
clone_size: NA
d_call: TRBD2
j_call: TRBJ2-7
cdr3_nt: TGTGCCAGCAGCCGCGCCGAGCGGGAGAACGACGAGCAGTACTTC
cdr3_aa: CASSRAERENDEQYF

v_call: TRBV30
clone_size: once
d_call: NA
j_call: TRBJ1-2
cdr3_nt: TGTGCCTGGAGCGAAGGGGGGGGCAGGCATGGCTACACCTTC
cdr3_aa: CAWSEGGGRHGYTF

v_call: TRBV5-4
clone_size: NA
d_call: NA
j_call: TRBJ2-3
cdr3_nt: TGTGCCAGCAGCTTGGAGCCCCTAGAATACACAGATACGCAGTATTTT
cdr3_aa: CASSLEPLEYTDTQYF

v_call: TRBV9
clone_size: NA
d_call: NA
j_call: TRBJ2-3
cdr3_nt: TGTGCCAGCAGCGTAGTCGGTAGTCCCACAGATACGCAGTATTTT
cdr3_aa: CASSVVGSPTDTQYF

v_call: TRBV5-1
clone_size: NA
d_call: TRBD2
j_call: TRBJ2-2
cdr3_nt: TGCGCCAGCAGCAAGCTAGCGGGAGGGCCCGCCGGGGAGCTGTTTTTT
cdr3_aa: CASSKLAGGPAGELFF

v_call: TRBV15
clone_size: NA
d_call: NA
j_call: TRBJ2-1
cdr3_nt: TGTGCCACCAGCACTTGGACACCCTCCTACAATGAGCAGTTCTTC
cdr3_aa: CATSTWTPSYNEQFF

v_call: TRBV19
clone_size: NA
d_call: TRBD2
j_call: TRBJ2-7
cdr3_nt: TGTGCCAGTAGTGGGCTAGCGGGATACGGGGAGCAGTACTTC
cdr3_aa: CASSGLAGYGEQYF

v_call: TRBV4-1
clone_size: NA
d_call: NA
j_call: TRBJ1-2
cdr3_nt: TGCGCCAGCAGCCAAGATCAGGGTCCCTCTGGCTACACCTTC
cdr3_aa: CASSQDQGPSGYTF

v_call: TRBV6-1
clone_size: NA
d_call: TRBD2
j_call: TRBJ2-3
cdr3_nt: TGTGCCAGCAGTCCGCTAGCGGGAGGAGTCGATACGCAGTATTTT
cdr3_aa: CASSPLAGGVDTQYF

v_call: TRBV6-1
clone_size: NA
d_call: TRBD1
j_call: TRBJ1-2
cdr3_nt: TGTGCCAGCGGGGGACAGGTCGGCTACACCTTC
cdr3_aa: CASGGQVGYTF

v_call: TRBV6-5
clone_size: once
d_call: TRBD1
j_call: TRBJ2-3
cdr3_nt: TGTGCCAGCAGCGACAGGGGCAATAGGTATTTT
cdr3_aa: CASSDRGNRYF

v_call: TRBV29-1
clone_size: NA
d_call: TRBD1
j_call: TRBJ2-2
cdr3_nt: TGCAGCGTGGATGACAGGGGGGCTTCTGGGGAGCTGTTTTTT
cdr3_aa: CSVDDRGASGELFF

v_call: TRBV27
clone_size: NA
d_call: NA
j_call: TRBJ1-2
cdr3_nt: TGTGCCAGCGGGGCAATCTATGGCTACACCTTC
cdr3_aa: CASGAIYGYTF

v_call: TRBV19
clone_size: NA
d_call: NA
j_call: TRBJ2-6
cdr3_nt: TGTGCCAGTAGTATAAGGAAGTTGGAGAAATCTGGGGCCAACGTCCTGACTTTC
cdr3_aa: CASSIRKLEKSGANVLTF

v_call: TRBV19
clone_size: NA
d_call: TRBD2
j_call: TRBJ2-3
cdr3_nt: TGTGCCAGTAGGGCCAGTACCGGACTAGCGGGAGTTGATACGCAGTATTTT
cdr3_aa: CASRASTGLAGVDTQYF

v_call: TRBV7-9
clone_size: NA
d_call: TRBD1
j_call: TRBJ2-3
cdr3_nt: TGTGCCAGCAGTTCCAGGACAGGGGGGATCACAGATACGCAGTATTTT
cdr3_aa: CASSSRTGGITDTQYF

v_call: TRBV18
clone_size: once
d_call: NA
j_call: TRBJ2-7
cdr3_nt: TGTGCCAGCTCACCAATTACGAGCGAGCAGTACTTC
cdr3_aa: CASSPITSEQYF

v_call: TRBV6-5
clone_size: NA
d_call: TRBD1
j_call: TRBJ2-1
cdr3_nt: TGTGCCAGCAGTAAACCCGGGACAGCCTACAATGAGCAGTTCTTC
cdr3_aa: CASSKPGTAYNEQFF

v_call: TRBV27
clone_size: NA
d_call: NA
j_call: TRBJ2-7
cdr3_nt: TGTGCCAGCAGTTTCGCGGGAATCTCCTACGAGCAGTACTTC
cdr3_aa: CASSFAGISYEQYF

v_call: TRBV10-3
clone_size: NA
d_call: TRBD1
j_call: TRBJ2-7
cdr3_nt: TGTGCCATCAGTGGGAACACAGGGGGACTTTCCTACGAGCAGTACTTC
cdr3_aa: CAISGNTGGLSYEQYF

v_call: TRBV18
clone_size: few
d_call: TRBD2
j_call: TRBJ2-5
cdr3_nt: TGTGCCAGCTCACCGCCTGGACTAGCGGGAGGCCAGAAGAGGGAGACCCAGTACTTC
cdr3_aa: CASSPPGLAGGQKRETQYF